Listed below are T cell receptor beta chains from one sample, sequenced in a study of post-analysis software for immune sequencing data. TCRdb reprocessed the PCR reads with MiXCR, giving one entry per CDR3 protein. Seen here are 700,000 to 800,000 distinct CDR3 sequences, 30% observed once, and the top ten hold under 0.7%. The sequencing sample was made of blood. These TCRs come from a girl between 5 and 17 years old with multiple sclerosis. Each CDR3 is given with its conserved first and last residue. The D gene is left open where the match is weak. Size is stated for part of the rows, as once, few or many counts, or as a class when the clone is expanded.

>.|TRBV12-3/TRBV12-4|TRBD1|TRBJ2-1
CASSLWQGARNEQFF
TGTGCCAGCAGTTTATGGCAGGGGGCGAGGAATGAGCAGTTCTTC
>.|TRBV4-1|.|TRBJ1-1
CASSPTEFSFLNTEAFF
TGCGCCAGCAGCCCGACAGAGTTCTCCTTCTTGAACACTGAAGCTTTCTTT
>few|TRBV7-2|TRBD1|TRBJ2-1
CASSLVGGQGGLNEQFF
TGTGCCAGCAGCTTAGTGGGGGGACAGGGGGGTTTGAATGAGCAGTTCTTC
>few|TRBV27|TRBD2|TRBJ2-1
CASSSRSGRALIEQFF
TGTGCCAGCAGTTCCCGTAGCGGGAGGGCCTTAATTGAGCAGTTCTTC
>.|TRBV12-3/TRBV12-4|.|TRBJ2-1
CASSFDSSSYNEQFF
TGTGCCAGCAGTTTTGACTCGAGCTCCTACAATGAGCAGTTCTTC
>few|TRBV10-3|TRBD1|TRBJ1-5
CAIALLDREDQPQHF
TGTGCCATCGCACTCCTTGACAGGGAAGATCAGCCCCAGCATTTT
>few|TRBV5-5|TRBD2|TRBJ2-4
CASTGGDLAKNIQYF
TGTGCCAGCACCGGGGGGGATCTAGCCAAAAACATTCAGTACTTC
>.|TRBV19|.|TRBJ2-4
CASSIIRNEQYF
TGTGCCAGTAGTATTATTAGGAATGAGCAGTACTTC
>few|TRBV12-3/TRBV12-4|.|TRBJ1-1
CASTPWGDNTEAFF
TGTGCCAGCACACCTTGGGGGGACAACACTGAAGCTTTCTTT
>few|TRBV4-1|TRBD1|TRBJ1-1
CASSHQTGQRWGTEAFF
TGCGCCAGCAGCCACCAAACGGGACAGAGGTGGGGCACTGAAGCTTTCTTT
>few|TRBV20-1|TRBD1|TRBJ1-5
CSARSLDRGRDQPQHF
TGCAGTGCTAGATCCTTAGACAGGGGAAGGGATCAGCCCCAGCATTTT
>.|TRBV20-1|.|TRBJ1-2
CSAYGDPGSYGYTF
TGCAGTGCCTACGGGGATCCGGGTTCTTATGGCTACACCTTC
>.|TRBV6-2/TRBV6-3|TRBD2|TRBJ2-4
CASSDFGLAGNIQYF
TGTGCCAGCAGTGACTTCGGACTAGCGGGAAACATTCAGTACTTC
>.|TRBV5-5|TRBD1|TRBJ2-2
CASSPRQGAGGELFF
TGTGCCAGCAGCCCCCGACAGGGGGCGGGCGGGGAGCTGTTTTTT
>many|TRBV29-1|.|TRBJ2-1
CSVLSGVYNEQFF
TGCAGCGTTCTGAGCGGAGTCTACAATGAGCAGTTCTTC
>.|TRBV5-1|TRBD1|TRBJ2-7
CASSLGTGDLYEQYF
TGCGCCAGCAGCCTCGGGACAGGAGACCTCTACGAGCAGTACTTC
>few|TRBV29-1|.|TRBJ2-7
CSVTGSYEQYF
TGCAGCGTCACCGGCTCCTACGAGCAGTACTTC
>many|TRBV29-1|.|TRBJ2-1
CSVGYSYNEQFF
TGCAGCGTCGGGTACTCCTACAATGAGCAGTTCTTC
>few|TRBV29-1|.|TRBJ2-1
CSVDGLEKSYNEQFF
TGCAGCGTTGATGGGTTAGAGAAGTCCTACAATGAGCAGTTCTTC
>.|TRBV6-6|.|TRBJ2-4
CVSSYFPGTNIQYF
TGTGTCAGCAGTTACTTTCCGGGGACCAACATTCAGTACTTC